The 10 T cell receptor beta chains below all came from one sample that was sequenced in a study of T cell clonality in common variable immunodeficiency. Study-wide findings and caveats: Fewer deletions and N-nucleotide insertions were reportedly seen in common variable immunodeficiency TCR beta sequences.

Using immunoSEQ multiplex PCR, the repertoire was profiled, and TCRdb retains in-frame clones only, with some absent. Recorded here are fewer than 25,000 clones, none singletons. The antigens these receptors bind are not known. The sequenced sample consisted of peripheral blood mononuclear cells. Receptor source: a human donor with common variable immunodeficiency.

This clone was seen many times. The junction shows a germline mismatch at one end, possibly a read error. Sequencing ends 3 residues short of the CDR3 end; the germline J gene provides the rest. The chain employs TRBV2 and TRBJ1-1, with a possible D match to TRBD1 (6 bases). The germline gives CDR1 SNHLY, CDR2 FYNNEI. CDR3 length: 14 amino acids. The part of the CDR3 DNA that was read is TGTGCCAGCACTGAACAGGGCTACGACACTGAA. Amino acids: CASTEQGYDTE. The CDR3 in full is CASTEQGYDTEAFF.

In its sample, this clone ranks as medium-sized. The observed sequence ends 3 residues before the CDR3 terminus, with the missing tail filled in from the germline J gene. V usage is TRBV29-1 and J usage is TRBJ1-1, with 10 bases that match TRBD1. The CDR3 length is 13 residues. The germline V gene encodes CDR1 SQVTM and CDR2 ANQGSEA. V gave up 3 bases and J gave up 5 bases; unmatched junction bases: 3. CDR3 DNA (partial): TGCAGCGTTGAGGGACAGGGGAAGACTGAA. Encoded protein: CSVEGQGKTE. The entire CDR3 protein reads CSVEGQGKTEAFF.

This clone was detected only a few times. Sequencing ends 3 residues short of the CDR3 end; the germline J gene provides the rest. The rearrangement uses TRBV19 and TRBJ2-2, with 11 bases matching TRBD2. The CDR3 contains 16 residues. Germline V CDR1 and CDR2: LNHDA, SQIVND (reference sequence). J gave up 7 bases and V 6 bases, and 10 bases lay outside the gene matches. The chain's CDR3 is CASSRLAGSRGGELFF. The part of the CDR3 DNA that was read is TGTGCCAGTAGCCGACTAGCGGGGAGTCGGGGCGGGGAG.

This clone has more than one count but fewer than ten. The read is 3 residues too short to cover the CDR3 end, so that end is filled in from the germline J gene. The chain links TRBV7-2 to TRBJ1-1, with D tentatively TRBD1 (5 bases). Germline CDR1 SGHTA, CDR2 FQGNSA. CDR3 size: 13 residues. The V end lost 2 bases, the J end lost 5 bases, and 9 bases lay between the germline ends. Partial CDR3 DNA: TGTGCCAGCAGCTTACAGGGTGATACTGAA. It is translated as CASSLQGDTE. The CDR3 as a whole reads CASSLQGDTEAFF.

The table lists this clone with a few counts. The read halts 3 residues ahead of the CDR3 end, with the missing end drawn from the germline J gene. This chain connects TRBV5-1 to TRBJ2-5; 12 bases fit TRBD2. CDR3 length: 19 residues. The germline V gene has CDR1 SGHRS and CDR2 YFSETQ. Germline trimming cut 0 bases from V and 4 bases from J; bases unmatched to any gene: 13. This chain's CDR3 is CASSLVPLASGGAGETQYF. The sequenced CDR3 bases are TGCGCCAGCAGCTTGGTCCCTCTCGCTAGCGGGGGGGCCGGAGAGACC.

A remark on this clone: Just one base apart from a much larger clone, this may be a read error. The sequence runs out 3 residues before the end of the CDR3; the remainder is reconstructed from the germline J gene. J is TRBJ2-3 and V is TRBV7-3; 9 nucleotides align to TRBD1. The CDR3 has 15 residues. The germline V gene encodes CDR1 SGHTA and CDR2 FQGTGA. V was pared by 5 bases and J by 6 bases, with 9 bases of the junction left unmatched. The DNA read from the CDR3 is TGTGCCAGCAGCCCACAAGGGACAGGGAGCGATACG. Residues: CASSPQGTGSDT. The CDR3 in full is CASSPQGTGSDTQYF.

Worth noting for this clone: The CDR3 is cut off 3 residues early in the read; its end comes from the germline J gene. The J gene is TRBJ2-7, the V gene TRBV6-2 or TRBV6-3; D is unresolved. Per germline, CDR1 MNHEY and CDR2 SVGEGT. The CDR3 contains 12 residues. The V end lost 2 bases, the J end lost 5 bases, and 7 bases lay between the germline ends. This CDR3 is CASSYALDEQYF. The part of the CDR3 DNA that was read is TGTGCCAGCAGTTACGCGTTGGACGAG.

This clone counts as medium-sized (0.01 to 0.1%). The read is 3 residues too short to cover the CDR3 end, so that end is filled in from the germline J gene. V usage is TRBV20-1 and J usage is TRBJ1-5, with D maybe TRBD1 (6 bases). V was shortened by 5 bases and J by 2 bases, with 16 bases between the two germline ends. Per germline, CDR1 DFQATT and CDR2 SNEGSKA (reference sequence). The CDR3 totals 15 residues. CDR3 protein: CSALQGRVGNQPQHF. Incomplete CDR3 DNA: TGCAGTGCTTTACAGGGAAGAGTAGGCAATCAGCCC.

This clone was seen at least ten times. Read coverage stops 3 residues before the CDR3 terminus; the germline J gene supplies the remainder. V and J are TRBV6-4 and TRBJ1-1; D ambiguous. This CDR3 region has 13 residues. Deletions cut 3 bases from V and 1 base from J, with 6 bases between. Germline V gene lookup returns CDR1 MRHNA and CDR2 SNTAGT. The CDR3 spells CASSEFRNTEAFF. The sequenced part of the CDR3 DNA is TGTGCCAGCAGTGAATTCAGGAACACTGAA.

This clone was counted at least ten times. The CDR3 extends 3 residues past the end of the read, so its final part is completed from the germline J gene. The chain uses TRBV2 and TRBJ2-5, with unresolved D. In germline, CDR1 is SNHLY, CDR2 FYNNEI. This CDR3 comprises 15 residues. V was pared by 5 bases and J by 5 bases, with 18 bases between. Partial CDR3 DNA: TGTGCCAGCAGTCCCCCCGTGCTCCTTCGGGAGACC. This sequence encodes CASSPPVLLRET. The whole CDR3 region reads CASSPPVLLRETQYF.